This T cell receptor beta chain is drawn from a study of cytomegalovirus exposure and HLA in healthy donors. Study as a whole: HLA-typed donors were the source of around 87 million unique TCRs, which an early data release held. Study-wide results and caveats: Later analysis identified a missense DCLRE1C variant that was linked to TCR beta V- and J-gene trimming. A later analysis showed HLA-associated TCR beta chains outstripping equally common others in clonal expansion.

The PCR had 60 Vbeta and 13 Jbeta primers. Per the study methods: The count from a later analysis was about 80 million unique TCR beta chains, about 10 million of them shared. TCRdb's copy holds only in-frame clones and misses some; the assay was immunoSEQ multiplex PCR. V, J and clone size are those of that table, while D and trimming were read from the DNA. The sample has 84,000 or so clones, approximately 84% seen once. V was cut by 7 bases and J by 0 bases, with 22 bases left in between. Germline CDR1 and CDR2: MNHEY and SMNVEV (reference sequence). This CDR3 spans 18 amino acids. In regard to this clone: The target antigen is unknown.

The V gene is TRBV27, the J gene TRBJ2-1; D is unclear. Sequencing input: PBMCs. The sequence was collected from a woman aged 45-59 years in good health and CMV-seronegative. DNA of the CDR3: TGTGCCAGCATGAAGATCAGGCGAGTCCCGGACTCCTACAATGAGCAGTTCTTC. As protein: CASMKIRRVPDSYNEQFF.